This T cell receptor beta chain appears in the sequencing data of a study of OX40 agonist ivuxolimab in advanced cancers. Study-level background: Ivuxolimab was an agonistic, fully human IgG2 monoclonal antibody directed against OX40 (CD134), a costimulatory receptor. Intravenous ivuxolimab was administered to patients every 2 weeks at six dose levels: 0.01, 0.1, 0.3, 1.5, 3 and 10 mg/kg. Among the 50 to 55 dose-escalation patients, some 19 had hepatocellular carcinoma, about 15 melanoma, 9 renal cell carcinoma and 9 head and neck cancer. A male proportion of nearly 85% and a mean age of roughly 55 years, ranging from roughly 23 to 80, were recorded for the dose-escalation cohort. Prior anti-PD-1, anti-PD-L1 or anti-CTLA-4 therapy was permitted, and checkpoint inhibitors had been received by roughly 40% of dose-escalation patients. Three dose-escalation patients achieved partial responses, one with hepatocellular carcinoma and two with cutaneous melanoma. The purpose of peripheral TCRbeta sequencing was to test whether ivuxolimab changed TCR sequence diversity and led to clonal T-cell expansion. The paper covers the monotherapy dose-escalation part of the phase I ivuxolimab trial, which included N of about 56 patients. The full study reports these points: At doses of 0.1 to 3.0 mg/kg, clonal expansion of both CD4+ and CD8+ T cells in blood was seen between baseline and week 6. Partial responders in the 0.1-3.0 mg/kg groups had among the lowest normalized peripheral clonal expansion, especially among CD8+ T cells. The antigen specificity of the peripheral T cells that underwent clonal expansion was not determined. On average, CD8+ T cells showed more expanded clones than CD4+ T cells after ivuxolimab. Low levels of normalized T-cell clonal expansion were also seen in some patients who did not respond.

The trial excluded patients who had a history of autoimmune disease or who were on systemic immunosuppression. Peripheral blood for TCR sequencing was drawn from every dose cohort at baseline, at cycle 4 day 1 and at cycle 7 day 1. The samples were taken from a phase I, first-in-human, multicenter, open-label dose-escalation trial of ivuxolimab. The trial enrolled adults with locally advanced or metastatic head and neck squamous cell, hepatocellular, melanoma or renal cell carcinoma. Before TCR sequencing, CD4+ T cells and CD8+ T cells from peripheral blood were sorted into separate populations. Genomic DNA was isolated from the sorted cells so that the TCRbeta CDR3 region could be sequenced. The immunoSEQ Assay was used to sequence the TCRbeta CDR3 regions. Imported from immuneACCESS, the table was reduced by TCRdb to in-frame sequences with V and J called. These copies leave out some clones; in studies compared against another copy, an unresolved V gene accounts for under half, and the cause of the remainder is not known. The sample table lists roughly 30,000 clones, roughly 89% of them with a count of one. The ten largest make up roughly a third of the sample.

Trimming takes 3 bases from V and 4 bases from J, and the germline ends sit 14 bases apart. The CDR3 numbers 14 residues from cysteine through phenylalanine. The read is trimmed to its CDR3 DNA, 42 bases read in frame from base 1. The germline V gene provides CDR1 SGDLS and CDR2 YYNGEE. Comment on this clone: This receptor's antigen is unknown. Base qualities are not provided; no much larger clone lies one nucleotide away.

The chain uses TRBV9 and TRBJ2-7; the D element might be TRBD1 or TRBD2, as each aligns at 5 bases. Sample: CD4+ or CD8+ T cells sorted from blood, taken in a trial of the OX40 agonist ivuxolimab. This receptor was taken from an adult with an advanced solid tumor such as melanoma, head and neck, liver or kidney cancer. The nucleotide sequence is TGTGCCAGCAGCGCGGGGCCAGCTAATTACGAGCAGTACTTC. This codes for CASSAGPANYEQYF.